This T cell receptor (beta chain) was identified in a study of blood T cell repertoires in COVID-19 (dated by TCRdb to about 2020). A note on the overall study: Collaborator samples came from the United States, Italy and Spain and covered acute and convalescent phases of COVID-19. The prospective study material was composed of cDNA or gDNA derived from T cells, B-cell-depleted T cells, or PBMCs. Subjects who had been exposed to COVID-19, were actively infected with it, or had recovered from it provided the deeply sampled blood TCRbeta repertoires that made up the dataset. The repertoires were released in a freely available public database meant as a resource for research on the immune response to SARS-CoV-2. Samples came from the ongoing ImmuneRACE study (first 160 participants) plus 1,254 subjects from 6 global collaborators. Nearly every sample came with metadata listing a de-identified subject ID, COVID-19 status, age in years and sex. Where HLA class I and class II types were available, the types were taken from metadata supplied by the sample provider, not from assay-based typing. What the work shows at the level of the full study, not this receptor alone: The amount of clinical and demographic metadata varied by source and participant and was provided uncurated.

Each collaborating institution followed its own protocols to collect whole blood in K2EDTA tubes. For TCRbeta analysis, collaborator samples were shipped as frozen whole blood, as isolated PBMCs, or as DNA extracted from either sample type. As concerns this clone: Its cognate antigen has yet to be identified. No clone much larger than this one lies a single base away; base qualities are absent.

The CDR3 holds 13 amino acids from the cysteine to the phenylalanine. Of the read, only the CDR3 DNA is kept; its 39 bases are in frame from base 1. Cut back by 3 bases and 8 bases, the V and J ends lie 12 bases apart. Looking up the germline V gene yields CDR1 SGDLS and CDR2 YYNGEE. TCRbeta CDR3 regions were amplified from genomic DNA by means of the immunoSEQ Assay, a bias-controlled multiplex PCR. The paper's data handling went like this. Nucleated cell counts per sample were estimated from amplification of reference gene primers within the assay. To quantify the absolute abundance of each unique TCRbeta CDR3 rearrangement, sequence reads were collapsed and filtered. For each sample, productive Simpson clonality was calculated as the square root of Simpson's diversity index over productive rearrangements. TCRdb limited this immuneACCESS table to in-frame rearrangements with V and J called. A share of clones is missing; checked studies link under half to unresolved V genes, and the rest is unexplained. Clonal size and the V and J genes are those of that table, whereas D and trimming came from the DNA. This sample holds some 120,000 clones; roughly 81% were observed only once. Clones ranked in the top ten supply 9.5% to 15% of the sample.

Sequencing was performed on peripheral blood. This clonotype was obtained from a human donor in a cohort sampled during active COVID-19. The sequence is built from TRBV9 and TRBJ2-4; TRBD2 is possibly the D segment (5 matching bases). CDR3 sequence: CASSGPGGDIQYF. The DNA sequence follows: TGTGCCAGCAGCGGCCCAGGAGGTGACATTCAGTACTTC.